The 16 T cell receptor beta chains in this list originate from one sample, sequenced in a study of OX40 agonist ivuxolimab in advanced cancers. The protocol was immunoSEQ multiplex PCR, while the TCRdb copy is restricted to in-frame clones and leaves out a portion. In the table there are 9,500 to 10,000 clones, about 66% of which are singletons. This specimen was CD4+ or CD8+ T cells sorted from blood, taken in a trial of the OX40 agonist ivuxolimab. Source of these receptors: an adult with an advanced solid tumor such as melanoma, head and neck, liver or kidney cancer.

This chain links TRBV6-6 with TRBJ2-7, with 8 bases fitting TRBD2. This CDR3 is 15 amino acids long. Per the germline V gene, CDR1 is MNHNY and CDR2 is SVGAGI (reference sequence). V lost 7 bases, J lost 2 bases, and 10 bases stayed unmatched. Written as DNA, the CDR3 is TGTGCCAGCACCAAGACTAGCGTATTCCCCTACGAGCAGTACTTC. Amino acids: CASTKTSVFPYEQYF.

By proportion, this clone is medium-sized. The V gene is TRBV4-2, the J gene TRBJ1-5; unclear D gene. CDR3 length: 15 residues. CDR1 and CDR2 (germline): LGHNA, YNFKEQ. V was trimmed by 4 bases and J by 0 bases, leaving 10 bases between them. The CDR3 DNA sequence: TGTGCCAGCAGCCTCACTATTGATAGCAATCAGCCCCAGCATTTT. This translates into CASSLTIDSNQPQHF.

This chain joins TRBV27 and TRBJ2-3; D remains ambiguous. The CDR3 totals 16 residues. CDR1 and CDR2 from the germline V gene are MNHEY and SMNVEV (reference sequence). Trimming removed 2 bases at V and 0 bases at J, with 12 bases between. CDR3 sequence: CASSLVNYTSTDTQYF. The CDR3 DNA sequence: TGTGCCAGCAGTTTAGTTAACTACACTAGCACAGATACGCAGTATTTT.

This chain joins TRBV29-1 and TRBJ2-6; D may be TRBD2 (5 bases). Per the germline V gene, CDR1 is SQVTM and CDR2 is ANQGSEA. The CDR3 is made up of 15 amino acids. V was shortened by 7 bases and J by 5 bases, with 18 bases between the two germline ends. CDR3 region: CSGCSLTSRANVLTF. The CDR3 nucleotides are TGCAGCGGTTGCTCCTTAACTAGTCGGGCCAACGTCCTGACTTTC.

The rearrangement links TRBV19 to TRBJ2-7, with 8 bases lining up with TRBD1. The CDR3 length is 14 residues. Germline V gene sequence: CDR1 LNHDA, CDR2 SQIVND (reference sequence). V gave up 6 bases and J gave up 1 base; unmatched junction bases: 5. DNA for the CDR3: TGTGCCAGTAGACAACAGGGGGGTTCCTACGAGCAGTACTTC. This sequence encodes CASRQQGGSYEQYF. Full variable domain (outside the CDR3, taken from reference TRBV19 and TRBJ2-7): DGGITQSPKYLFRKEGQNVTLSCEQNLNHDAMYWYRQDPGQGLRLIYYSQIVNDFQKGDIAEGYSVSREKKESFPLTVTSAQKNPTAFYLCASRQQGGSYEQYFGPGTRLTVT.

This chain uses TRBV9 with TRBJ2-1; D may match TRBD1 or TRBD2 (5 bases each). The ends were cut back, 0 bases at V and 2 bases at J, with 9 bases in the middle. The CDR3 is 15 amino acids. Germline V CDR1 and CDR2: SGDLS, YYNGEE. The DNA of the CDR3 is TGTGCCAGCAGCGTAGAGGGACGACCCTACAATGAGCAGTTCTTC. It translates to CASSVEGRPYNEQFF.

This clone showed up just a few times. In nucleotides, the CDR3 is TGTGCCAGCAGCTTTGGCGGGGATGAGGAGACCCAGTACTTC. Translation gives CASSFGGDEETQYF. The chain uses TRBV7-3 and TRBJ2-5; D is possibly TRBD2 (6 bases). Trimming cost V 3 bases and J 5 bases, with 13 bases left between them. This CDR3 is built from 14 residues. The germline CDR1 and CDR2 sequences are SGHTA and FQGTGA. Using reference TRBV7-3 and TRBJ2-5 for the parts outside the CDR3, the full variable domain is GAGVSQTPSNKVTEKGKYVELRCDPISGHTALYWYRQSLGQGPEFLIYFQGTGAADDSGLPNDRFFAVRPEGSVSTLKIQRTERGDSAVYLCASSFGGDEETQYFGPGTRLLVL.

This clone was seen a handful of times. This rearrangement joins TRBV4-2 to TRBJ2-2; 9 positions agree with TRBD1. Germline-derived CDR1 and CDR2 are LGHNA and YNFKEQ. V shed 5 bases and J 7 bases; nucleotides not matched to a gene: 5. The CDR3 loop spans 14 amino acids. The CDR3 DNA reads TGTGCCAGCAGCACAGGGGGCAGGTTCGGGGAGCTGTTTTTT. This translates into CASSTGGRFGELFF.

The rearrangement links TRBV4-2 to TRBJ2-1; 7 positions agree with TRBD2. V was pared by 0 bases and J by 6 bases, with 5 bases of the junction left unmatched. The V gene's germline CDR1 is LGHNA and CDR2 YNFKEQ. This CDR3 has 15 amino acids. This CDR3 reads CASSQDLAEVNEQFF. The CDR3 nucleotides are TGTGCCAGCAGCCAAGATCTAGCGGAGGTCAATGAGCAGTTCTTC.

This clone showed up just a few times. The gene calls are TRBV28 and TRBJ1-5, with D hard to call. The CDR3 extends over 13 amino acids. Trimming removed 8 bases at V and 2 bases at J, with 10 bases between. Germline V CDR1 and CDR2: MDHEN, SYDVKM. The CDR3 coding sequence is TGTGCCAGCGTCGGGCTCGGCAATCAGCCCCAGCATTTT. Translating it yields CASVGLGNQPQHF.

The chain joins TRBV7-8 to TRBJ2-1; D uncertain. CDR1 and CDR2 from the germline V gene are SGHVS and FQNEAQ. The CDR3 length is 18 residues. V shed 4 bases and J shed 0 bases, with 19 bases lying between them. The CDR3 sequence: CASSWNNDGPSSYNEQFF. The CDR3 DNA reads TGTGCCAGCAGCTGGAATAACGACGGGCCGAGCTCCTACAATGAGCAGTTCTTC.

This clone was picked up a small number of times. This sequence joins TRBV5-6 and TRBJ2-7, with 7 bases identical to TRBD1. Germline V CDR1 and CDR2: SGHDT, YYEEEE. V trimming: 4 bases; J trimming: 9 bases; junction bases outside the gene matches: 4. The length of the CDR3 is 11 residues. The CDR3 here is CASSTGERQYF. CDR3 DNA sequence: TGTGCCAGCAGCACAGGGGAACGGCAGTACTTC.

This chain connects TRBV28 to TRBJ1-4; D is unclear. This CDR3 spans 18 amino acids. The germline gives CDR1 MDHEN, CDR2 SYDVKM. V gave up 3 bases and J gave up 3 bases, with 20 bases separating them. The CDR3 nucleotides are TGTGCCAGCAGTTTCCTAGGGTCCCAGGCCCTCCCTAATGAAAAACTGTTTTTT. It encodes CASSFLGSQALPNEKLFF.

The rearrangement joins TRBV6-5 to TRBJ1-4; 11 positions match TRBD1. Losses at the gene ends were 5 bases for V and 7 bases for J; bases not matched to a gene: 6. The CDR3 covers 15 residues. Germline loops: CDR1 MNHEY, CDR2 SVGAGI. This CDR3 is CASSGGQGAVEKLFF. DNA for the CDR3: TGTGCCAGCAGTGGAGGACAGGGGGCAGTTGAAAAACTGTTTTTT.

The V gene is TRBV30, the J gene TRBJ1-1; D gene ambiguous. The germline CDR1 and CDR2 sequences are GTSNPN and SVGIG (reference sequence). Trimming removed 3 bases from V and 8 bases from J, with 7 bases in between. This CDR3 has 10 amino acids. CDR3 residues: CAWRGLEAFF. DNA of the CDR3: TGTGCCTGGAGGGGTCTCGAAGCTTTCTTT.

This chain links TRBV21-1 with TRBJ1-6. TRBV21-1 is assigned pseudogene status. The CDR3 totals 17 residues. The CDR3 region is CASRLMLHIHHNSPLHF. Written as DNA, the CDR3 is TGTGCCAGCAGATTAATGCTACACATACATCATAATTCACCCCTCCACTTT.